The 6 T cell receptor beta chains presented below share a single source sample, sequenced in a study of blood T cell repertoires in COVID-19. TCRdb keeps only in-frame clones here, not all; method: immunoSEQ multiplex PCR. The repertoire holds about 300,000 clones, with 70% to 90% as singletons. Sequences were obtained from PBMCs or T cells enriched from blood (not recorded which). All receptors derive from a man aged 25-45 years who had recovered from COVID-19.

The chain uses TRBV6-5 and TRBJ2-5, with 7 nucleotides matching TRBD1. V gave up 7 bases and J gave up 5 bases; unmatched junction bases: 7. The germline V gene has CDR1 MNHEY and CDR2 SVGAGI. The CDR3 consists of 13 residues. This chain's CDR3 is CASNEGAWETQYF. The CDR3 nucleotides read TGTGCCAGCAACGAGGGGGCCTGGGAGACCCAGTACTTC.

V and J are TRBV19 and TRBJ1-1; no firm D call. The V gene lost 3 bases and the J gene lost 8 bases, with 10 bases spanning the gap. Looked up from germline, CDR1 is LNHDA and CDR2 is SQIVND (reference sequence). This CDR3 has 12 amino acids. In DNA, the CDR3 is TGTGCCAGTAGTATGGCCGGGTACGAAGCTTTCTTT. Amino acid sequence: CASSMAGYEAFF. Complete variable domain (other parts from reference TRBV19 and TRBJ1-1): DGGITQSPKYLFRKEGQNVTLSCEQNLNHDAMYWYRQDPGQGLRLIYYSQIVNDFQKGDIAEGYSVSREKKESFPLTVTSAQKNPTAFYLCASSMAGYEAFFGQGTRLTVV.

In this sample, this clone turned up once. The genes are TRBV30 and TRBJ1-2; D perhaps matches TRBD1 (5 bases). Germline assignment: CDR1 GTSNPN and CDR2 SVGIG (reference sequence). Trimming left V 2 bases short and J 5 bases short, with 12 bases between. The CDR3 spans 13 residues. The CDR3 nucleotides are TGTGCCTGGAGTCCCGACAGAGAATATGGCTACACCTTC. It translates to CAWSPDREYGYTF. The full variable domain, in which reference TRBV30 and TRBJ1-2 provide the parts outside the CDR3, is SQTIHQWPATLVQPVGSPLSLECTVEGTSNPNLYWYRQAAGRGLQLLFYSVGIGQISSEVPQNLSASRPQDRQFILSSKKLLLSDSGFYLCAWSPDREYGYTFGSGTRLTVV.

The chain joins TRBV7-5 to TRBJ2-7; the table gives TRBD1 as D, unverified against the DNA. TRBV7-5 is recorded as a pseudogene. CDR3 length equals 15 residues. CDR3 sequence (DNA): TGTGCCAGGAGGGCAACAGGGACCCGCCTCTACGAGCAGTACTTC. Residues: CARRATGTRLYEQYF.

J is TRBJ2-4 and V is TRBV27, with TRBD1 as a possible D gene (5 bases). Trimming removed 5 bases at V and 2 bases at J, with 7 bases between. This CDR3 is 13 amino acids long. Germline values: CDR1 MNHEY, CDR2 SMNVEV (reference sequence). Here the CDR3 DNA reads TGTGCCAGCAGTCAGGGTTCCAAAAACATTCAGTACTTC. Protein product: CASSQGSKNIQYF.

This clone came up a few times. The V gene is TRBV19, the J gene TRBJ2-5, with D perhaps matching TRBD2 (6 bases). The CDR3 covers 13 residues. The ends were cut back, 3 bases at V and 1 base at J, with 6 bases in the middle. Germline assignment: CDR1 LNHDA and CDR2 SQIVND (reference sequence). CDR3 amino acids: CASSMGLQETQYF. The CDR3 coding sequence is TGTGCCAGTAGTATGGGACTCCAAGAGACCCAGTACTTC.